Shown below are 14 T cell receptor beta chains from a single sample sequenced in a study of T cell repertoires in cytomegalovirus infection. These TCRs are of unknown antigen specificity. MiXCR, run by TCRdb on the reads, gives a single entry per CDR3 protein. The repertoire holds 80,000 or so distinct CDR3 sequences, with roughly 25% as singletons. The specimen comprised CD8+ T cells from cultured PBMCs, sampled from culture after CMV antigen stimulation. These TCRs come from a human donor in good health (CMV status not recorded). Some clones in this sample may be carry-over from other donors' samples.

The V call is TRBV30, the J call TRBJ1-4; D is unclear. CDR3 length equals 11 residues. The germline V gene encodes CDR1 GTSNPN and CDR2 SVGIG (reference sequence). V was clipped by 3 bases and J by 4 bases, with 3 bases between them. The CDR3 spells CAWRDNEKLFF. The CDR3 bases are TGTGCCTGGAGGGATAATGAAAAACTGTTTTTT.

The table lists this clonotype with a few counts. The V gene is TRBV2, the J gene TRBJ1-1, with 7 bases aligning to TRBD1. With 0 bases clipped from V and 2 bases from J, the junction kept 6 bases outside the gene matches. The CDR3 covers 16 residues. Germline CDR1 is SNHLY and CDR2 is FYNNEI. DNA for the CDR3: TGTGCCAGCAGTGAAGCGCTCGGAGGGGGCAACACTGAAGCTTTCTTT. Protein sequence: CASSEALGGGNTEAFF.

The rearrangement uses TRBV2 and TRBJ1-5; D possibly corresponds to TRBD1 (6 bases). Germline values: CDR1 SNHLY, CDR2 FYNNEI. The CDR3 covers 13 residues. V lost 8 bases to trimming and J lost 5 bases, with 13 bases between them. CDR3 nucleotide sequence: TGTGCCAGCGGGGGCCAGTGGGATCAGCCCCAGCATTTT. It encodes CASGGQWDQPQHF.

This chain links TRBV19 with TRBJ2-3; a weak D match, TRBD2 (5 bases). CDR3 length: 14 amino acids. The germline V and J ends were trimmed by 7 bases and 0 bases, with 11 bases remaining between them. Germline V gene data show CDR1 as LNHDA and CDR2 as SQIVND (reference sequence). The CDR3 region is CASNGWESTDTQYF. The CDR3 nucleotides are TGTGCCAGTAATGGCTGGGAGAGCACAGATACGCAGTATTTT. Full variable domain (remainder filled in from reference TRBV19 and TRBJ2-3): DGGITQSPKYLFRKEGQNVTLSCEQNLNHDAMYWYRQDPGQGLRLIYYSQIVNDFQKGDIAEGYSVSREKKESFPLTVTSAQKNPTAFYLCASNGWESTDTQYFGPGTRLTVL.

V is TRBV4-3 and J is TRBJ1-1, with D perhaps matching TRBD1 (6 bases). This CDR3 is built from 15 residues. Germline CDR1 is LGHNA and CDR2 is YSLEER. The V end lost 0 bases, the J end lost 5 bases, and 13 bases lay between the germline ends. CDR3: CASSQDRTVSTEAFF. The CDR3 DNA reads TGCGCCAGCAGCCAAGATAGGACAGTTTCGACTGAAGCTTTCTTT.

This clonotype came up a few times. This rearrangement joins TRBV6-1 to TRBJ2-1, with TRBD2 identical over 14 bases. Germline loops: CDR1 MNHNS, CDR2 SASEGT. CDR3 size: 16 residues. V lost 6 bases to trimming and J lost 5 bases; unmatched junction nucleotides: 6. This chain's CDR3 is CASRRLAGGPNNEQFF. As DNA, the CDR3 is TGTGCCAGCAGAAGACTAGCGGGAGGGCCTAACAATGAGCAGTTCTTC.

This clonotype appeared a few times. The J gene is TRBJ1-1, the V gene TRBV30; no clear D gene. Trimming took 4 bases from V and 6 from J, leaving 9 bases between them. Germline assignment: CDR1 GTSNPN and CDR2 SVGIG (reference sequence). This CDR3 contains 11 residues. The CDR3 region is CAWTEGSEAFF. As DNA, the CDR3 is TGTGCCTGGACTGAGGGATCTGAAGCTTTCTTT.

The gene calls are TRBV6-1 and TRBJ1-6; 9 bases are shared with TRBD1. V was clipped by 6 bases and J by 7 bases; unmatched bases: 10. Germline V gene lookup returns CDR1 MNHNS and CDR2 SASEGT. This CDR3 comprises 16 residues. The DNA of the CDR3 is TGTGCCAGCAGCCCGGGGACAGGGTCGGAAAATTCACCCCTCCACTTT. As protein: CASSPGTGSENSPLHF.

This clonotype was seen only a few times. The genes are TRBV27 and TRBJ2-7, with D perhaps given as TRBD1 or TRBD2 (6 bases each). Germline V gene lookup returns CDR1 MNHEY and CDR2 SMNVEV (reference sequence). The CDR3 is 12 residues long. Trimming left V 5 bases short and J 4 bases short, with 9 bases between. Written as DNA, the CDR3 is TGTGCCAGCAGTCGAGGGGGGTACGAGCAGTACTTC. Its protein is CASSRGGYEQYF.

The J gene is TRBJ2-7, the V gene TRBV6-2 or TRBV6-3, with 8 bases fitting TRBD2. Germline V gene sequence: CDR1 MNHEY, CDR2 SVGEGT. V was pared by 8 bases and J by 5 bases, with 14 bases of the junction left unmatched. This CDR3 spans 15 amino acids. The DNA for the CDR3 is TGTGCCAGCGGGGACCCCAGCGGGAGTAAGAACGAGCAGTACTTC. This sequence encodes CASGDPSGSKNEQYF.

The rearrangement joins TRBV5-5 to TRBJ2-7; TRBD1 is a possible D gene (6 bases). CDR3 size: 15 residues. Deletions cut 4 bases from V and 0 bases from J, with 14 bases between. The germline V gene has CDR1 SGHKS and CDR2 YYEKEE (reference sequence). CDR3 bases: TGTGCCAGCAGCCTAGGACAGATCAACTCCTACGAGCAGTACTTC. Amino acids: CASSLGQINSYEQYF.

The sample holds many counts of this clonotype. The CDR3 nucleotides are TGTGCCACCAGCAGACAAACCCAAGGTGGGAACACTGAAGCTTTCTTT. Its protein is CATSRQTQGGNTEAFF. This chain uses TRBV15 with TRBJ1-1; no clear D. The germline V and J ends were trimmed by 2 bases and 1 base, with 14 bases remaining between them. This CDR3 is built from 16 residues. Per the germline V gene, CDR1 is LNHNV and CDR2 is YYDKDF (reference sequence).

This clonotype showed up just a few times. The chain has TRBV27 and TRBJ2-6; D call uncertain. The CDR3 length is 13 residues. Germline values: CDR1 MNHEY, CDR2 SMNVEV (reference sequence). The V gene lost 3 bases and the J gene lost 4 bases, with 4 bases spanning the gap. CDR3 in amino acids: CASSFPGANVLTF. CDR3 DNA sequence: TGTGCCAGCAGTTTCCCGGGGGCCAACGTCCTGACTTTC.

V is TRBV16 and J is TRBJ2-6; D is unclear. The CDR3 runs to 16 residues. Trimming left V 0 bases short and J 4 bases short, with 10 bases between. From germline, CDR1 is KGHSY and CDR2 FQNENV. This CDR3 reads CASSQSYRAGANVLTF. The DNA for the CDR3 is TGTGCCAGCAGCCAATCGTATAGGGCAGGGGCCAACGTCCTGACTTTC.